The 4 T cell receptor beta chains listed next were all sequenced from one sample in a study of shared clonotypes between healthy human individuals. TCRdb's copy holds only in-frame clones and misses some; the assay was immunoSEQ multiplex PCR. Of some 2.1 million clones listed, 90% to 95% were seen once; the top ten hold 0.1% to 0.15%. Sequencing was done on a sample of naive CD4+ T cells sorted from blood. Subset of the sample: CD45RA+ positively selected. The receptors derive from a man between 18 and 35 years old in good health.

The chain couples TRBV5-1 to TRBJ2-7; D is ambiguous. Deletions cut 2 bases from V and 0 bases from J, with 18 bases between. The length of the CDR3 is 17 residues. The germline V gene encodes CDR1 SGHRS and CDR2 YFSETQ. CDR3 DNA sequence: TGCGCCAGCAGCTTCGGAAGAGACCGAACAAGCTCCTACGAGCAGTACTTC. It encodes CASSFGRDRTSSYEQYF.

The table lists this clone with a count of one. The chain links TRBV6-5 to TRBJ1-1, with 8 bases matching TRBD1. Losses at the gene ends were 0 bases for V and 1 base for J; bases not matched to a gene: 4. The CDR3 consists of 16 residues. Germline CDR1 is MNHEY and CDR2 is SVGAGI. In nucleotides, the CDR3 is TGTGCCAGCAGTTACTCGAGGACAGGGCGGAACACTGAAGCTTTCTTT. This encodes CASSYSRTGRNTEAFF.

The rearrangement links TRBV9 to TRBJ2-1; 7 bases line up with TRBD2. J lost 6 bases, V lost 3 bases, and 12 bases had no gene match. The germline V gene has CDR1 SGDLS and CDR2 YYNGEE. The CDR3 contains 16 residues. The CDR3 DNA is TGTGCCAGCAGCGGTCCCGGGGTAGCGGGCATCAATGAGCAGTTCTTC. As protein: CASSGPGVAGINEQFF.

The genes are TRBV2 and TRBJ2-3; D unresolved. With 3 bases removed from V and 4 bases from J, the gap between germline ends came to 14 bases. The CDR3 spans 15 residues. Germline CDR1 reads SNHLY; CDR2 reads FYNNEI. CDR3 coding DNA: TGTGCCAGCAGTGACGCCAGAGCGTTGTCAGATACGCAGTATTTT. It is translated as CASSDARALSDTQYF.